A single sample is the source of the 32 T cell receptor beta chains below, sequenced in a study of vaccination and CD4 T cells after COVID-19. An Oncomine TCR Beta short-read assay was used to sequence the DNA from cultured CD4+ T cells. TCRdb called the PCR reads again in MiXCR, with one record for every CDR3 protein. The sample includes roughly 12,000 distinct CDR3 sequences, less than 65% of them seen just once. The antigens these receptors bind are not known. Treatment noted: roughly nine-day PBMC culture with coronavirus spike peptide pools or control peptides (ViraFEST assay). The sequenced sample was CD4+ T cells from blood, cultured in vitro. The receptors stem from a human donor who had recovered from COVID-19.

This sequence joins TRBV7-2 and TRBJ2-5; TRBD1 aligns across 7 bases. The V gene's germline CDR1 is SGHTA and CDR2 FQGNSA. The CDR3 is 14 residues long. J was trimmed by 5 bases and V by 5 bases; bases with no gene match: 8. CDR3 sequence reads: CASSRQGLLETQYF. CDR3 DNA: TGTGCCAGCAGCCGACAGGGATTGCTGGAGACCCAGTACTTC.

This chain links TRBV2 with TRBJ2-7; a possible D gene is TRBD2 (6 bases). Germline CDR1 reads SNHLY; CDR2 reads FYNNEI. The CDR3 totals 15 residues. V was pared by 5 bases and J by 1 base, with 15 bases between. CDR3 residues: CASSFGLARSYEQYF. The CDR3 bases are TGTGCCAGCAGTTTCGGCCTAGCGAGATCCTACGAGCAGTACTTC.

This clonotype was detected only a few times. J is TRBJ2-3 and V is TRBV21-1; whether TRBD2, the table's D call, matches the DNA was not checked. TRBV21-1 is annotated as a pseudogene. The CDR3 covers 20 residues. The CDR3, as DNA: TGTGCCAGCAGCACCCCCAAGGGGACTAGCGGGAGGGGGGGCACAGATACGCAGTATTTT. It translates to CASSTPKGTSGRGGTDTQYF.

The chain uses TRBV25-1 and TRBJ2-5, with D perhaps matching TRBD1 or TRBD2 (5 bases each). Germline V gene sequence: CDR1 MGHDK, CDR2 SYGVNS. The CDR3 contains 13 residues. Trimming cost V 6 bases and J 5 bases, with 13 bases left between them. The CDR3 nucleotides are TGTGCCAGCAGGGACGGGGCGCGGGAGACCCAGTACTTC. This sequence encodes CASRDGARETQYF.

This chain uses TRBV6-1 with TRBJ2-4; 8 bases map to TRBD2. V lost 5 bases and J lost 4; bases outside the gene matches: 7. This CDR3 spans 15 amino acids. Germline V gives CDR1 MNHNS, CDR2 SASEGT. The CDR3, as DNA: TGTGCCAGCAGTCAAAGACTAGCGCAGAAAAACATTCAGTACTTC. It codes for CASSQRLAQKNIQYF.

This clonotype has a handful of counts. This chain connects TRBV2 to TRBJ2-7; D not certain. Looked up from germline, CDR1 is SNHLY and CDR2 is FYNNEI. V was cut by 4 bases and J by 4 bases, with 11 bases left in between. This CDR3 region has 13 residues. The CDR3 reads CASSVGSIYEQYF. CDR3 nucleotide sequence: TGTGCCAGCAGTGTTGGCAGCATATACGAGCAGTACTTC.

This clonotype was found once. The chain combines TRBV24-1 with TRBJ2-5; TRBD1 aligns across 7 bases. The CDR3 has 15 residues. The V segment lost 7 bases and the J segment 2 bases; nucleotides outside the gene matches: 9. Per germline, CDR1 KGHDR and CDR2 SFDVKD. CDR3 region: CATSPTGTAQETQYF. The CDR3 DNA reads TGTGCCACCAGCCCCACCGGGACAGCTCAAGAGACCCAGTACTTC.

The chain joins TRBV21-1 to TRBJ1-5; the table's TRBD1 call for D was not verified on the DNA. TRBV21-1 is flagged as a pseudogene. The CDR3 is 12 residues long. The CDR3 sequence: CASSIQDQPQHF. The CDR3 nucleotides read TGTGCCAGCAGCATACAGGATCAGCCCCAGCATTTT.

CDR3 amino acids: CASSYTDTGELFF. The CDR3 DNA reads as TGTGCCAGCAGTTACACGGACACCGGGGAGCTGTTTTTT. The chain couples TRBV6-2 or TRBV6-3 to TRBJ2-2; no clear D. The CDR3 runs to 13 residues. CDR1 is MNHEY and CDR2 is SVGEGT in the germline V gene. With 2 bases removed from V and 3 bases from J, the gap between germline ends came to 4 bases.

The gene calls are TRBV12-3 or TRBV12-4 and TRBJ2-7; 11 nucleotides agree with TRBD2. Unmatched junction bases numbered 0, after V lost 8 bases and J lost 0 bases. The CDR3 contains 13 residues. CDR3 residues: CASGTSGSYEQYF. The CDR3 region has the DNA TGTGCCAGCGGGACTAGCGGCTCCTACGAGCAGTACTTC.

The chain combines TRBV20-1 with TRBJ2-1, with no clear D. The V and J ends lost 0 bases and 4 bases respectively, with 10 bases between them. Germline V gene data show CDR1 as DFQATT and CDR2 as SNEGSKA (reference sequence). CDR3 length: 14 amino acids. CDR3: CSARDQSGYNEQFF. CDR3 in DNA: TGCAGTGCTAGAGATCAGTCCGGTTACAATGAGCAGTTCTTC.

The chain carries TRBV20-1 and TRBJ1-4; 10 bases agree with TRBD1. The V gene end was trimmed by 3 bases and the J gene end by 8 bases; junction bases not matched to a gene: 9. The CDR3 is 15 amino acids. The germline gives CDR1 DFQATT, CDR2 SNEGSKA (reference sequence). The CDR3 sequence is CSASRSGTGAEKLFF. Here the CDR3 DNA reads TGCAGTGCTAGCCGGTCCGGGACAGGGGCGGAAAAACTGTTTTTT.

The chain has TRBV20-1 and TRBJ1-4; 7 bases map to TRBD1. The CDR3 consists of 13 residues. J was trimmed by 8 bases and V by 1 base; bases with no gene match: 4. Germline CDR1 is DFQATT and CDR2 is SNEGSKA (reference sequence). CDR3 in DNA: TGCAGTGCTAGAGGACAGGGTTGGGAAAAACTGTTTTTT. Its protein is CSARGQGWEKLFF.

Only one count was recorded for this clonotype. The genes are TRBV4-3 and TRBJ2-5; D is unclear. There are 15 residues in the CDR3. Germline-derived CDR1 and CDR2 are LGHNA and YSLEER. The V end was cut by 1 base, the J end by 4 bases, with 13 bases between. CDR3 protein: CASSQGKSPGETQYF. The CDR3, as DNA: TGCGCCAGCAGCCAAGGGAAATCACCGGGAGAGACCCAGTACTTC.

The J gene is TRBJ2-3, the V gene TRBV6-2 or TRBV6-3; TRBD2 matches at 12 bases. CDR3 length equals 17 residues. With 7 bases clipped from V and 3 bases from J, the junction kept 11 bases outside the gene matches. Per the germline V gene, CDR1 is MNHEY and CDR2 is SVGEGT. The CDR3 sequence is CASTLGRLAGDTDTQYF. CDR3 coding DNA: TGTGCCAGCACCCTAGGGCGACTAGCGGGAGATACAGATACGCAGTATTTT.

The chain joins TRBV7-8 to TRBJ1-1, with 7 bases aligning to TRBD1. CDR3 length equals 14 residues. V shed 5 bases, J shed 5 bases, and the junction held 8 bases outside the gene matches. Germline V gives CDR1 SGHVS, CDR2 FQNEAQ. The CDR3 loop is CASSKTGDRTEAFF. The CDR3 nucleotides read TGTGCCAGCAGCAAAACAGGGGATCGGACTGAAGCTTTCTTT.

The chain links TRBV6-1 to TRBJ2-7; D perhaps matches TRBD2 (6 bases). The length of the CDR3 is 11 residues. Trimming pared 8 bases from V and 6 bases from J, leaving 11 bases between. Germline CDR1 MNHNS, CDR2 SASEGT. The CDR3 DNA sequence: TGTGCCAGCGTAGAGGAGGGCGAGCAGTACTTC. Translated, it gives CASVEEGEQYF.

This chain uses TRBV20-1 with TRBJ2-1, with TRBD2 matching over 8 bases. This CDR3 comprises 16 residues. Germline-derived CDR1 and CDR2 are DFQATT and SNEGSKA (reference sequence). V dropped 1 base and J dropped 1; count of bases not matched to a gene: 6. The CDR3 is CSARARSGRSYNEQFF. The CDR3 coding sequence is TGCAGTGCTAGAGCACGCAGCGGGAGATCCTACAATGAGCAGTTCTTC.

The chain joins TRBV6-1 to TRBJ1-1; D perhaps matches TRBD1 (5 bases). Trimming removed 7 bases from V and 3 bases from J, with 15 bases in between. CDR1 and CDR2 from the germline V gene are MNHNS and SASEGT. The CDR3 is 14 residues long. This CDR3 is CASNNPDTYTEAFF. DNA for the CDR3: TGTGCCAGCAATAATCCGGACACCTACACTGAAGCTTTCTTT.

Comment on this clonotype: At one of its ends the junction is not consistent with the germline gene, which may arise from a read error. The chain has TRBV6-1 and TRBJ2-7; D remains ambiguous. In germline, CDR1 is MNHNS, CDR2 SASEGT. The CDR3 covers 11 residues. CDR3 in DNA: TGTGCCAGCAGTGAAACGGATCCCTTAGACTTC. Translated: CASSETDPLDF.

This clonotype was counted a single time. The gene calls are TRBV7-3 and TRBJ2-1, with 9 bases that match TRBD2. V lost 3 bases, J lost 7 bases, and 4 bases stayed unmatched. The CDR3 runs 14 residues. Germline lookup yields CDR1 SGHTA and CDR2 FQGTGA. The chain's CDR3 is CASSLLAGANEQFF. The CDR3 coding sequence is TGTGCCAGCAGCTTGTTAGCGGGAGCTAATGAGCAGTTCTTC.

The rearrangement uses TRBV20-1 and TRBJ1-2, with TRBD1 matching 7 bases. The CDR3 has 14 amino acids. Germline V gene lookup returns CDR1 DFQATT and CDR2 SNEGSKA (reference sequence). Unmatched junction bases numbered 15, after V lost 8 bases and J lost 6 bases. The CDR3 DNA is TGCAGTACCGTGGGCAGGGTCAGGGGGGATGGCTACACCTTC. This codes for CSTVGRVRGDGYTF.

V is TRBV7-8 and J is TRBJ2-5; the match to TRBD2 covers 8 bases. The CDR3 runs 15 residues. Per the germline V gene, CDR1 is SGHVS and CDR2 is FQNEAQ. V was clipped by 1 base and J by 5 bases; unmatched bases: 6. CDR3 bases: TGTGCCAGCAGCTTAGGGGGACTAGTTCGGGAGACCCAGTACTTC. Its protein product is CASSLGGLVRETQYF.

The chain employs TRBV12-3 or TRBV12-4 and TRBJ2-2, with a tentative D call TRBD1 (6 bases). CDR3 length equals 15 residues. Trimming took off 2 bases at V and 1 base at J, with 8 bases between the two ends. Here the CDR3 DNA reads TGTGCCAGCAGTTTATCAGGGGTGAACACCGGGGAGCTGTTTTTT. It specifies CASSLSGVNTGELFF.

This chain links TRBV29-1 with TRBJ1-1; TRBD1 might be the D (5 bases). From germline, CDR1 is SQVTM and CDR2 ANQGSEA. V dropped 4 bases and J dropped 4 bases, with 13 bases sitting between them. This CDR3 has 13 residues. DNA of the CDR3: TGCAGCGTTGCCTGGGGGTCGAGCACTGAAGCTTTCTTT. This encodes CSVAWGSSTEAFF.

The rearrangement links TRBV5-1 to TRBJ2-7; 11 bases are a match to TRBD2. CDR3 length equals 15 residues. V shed 0 bases, J shed 7 bases, and the junction held 6 bases outside the gene matches. The V gene's germline CDR1 is SGHRS and CDR2 YFSETQ. As DNA, the CDR3 is TGCGCCAGCAGCTTGGAACTAGCGGGAGTGAAAGAGCAGTACTTC. This codes for CASSLELAGVKEQYF.

This clonotype was found a few times. The J gene is TRBJ2-1, the V gene TRBV20-1, with 11 bases that match TRBD2. V shed 6 bases and J 4 bases; nucleotides not matched to a gene: 8. Per the germline V gene, CDR1 is DFQATT and CDR2 is SNEGSKA (reference sequence). The CDR3 sequence is 15 residues long. In DNA form, the CDR3 reads TGCAGTGCAACCTCCGGGACTAGCGGTTACAATGAGCAGTTCTTC. Protein: CSATSGTSGYNEQFF.

In this sample, this clonotype turned up a few times. The CDR3 coding sequence is TGCAGTGCGACGACAGATCAAGAGACCCAGTACTTC. Protein: CSATTDQETQYF. The rearrangement uses TRBV20-1 and TRBJ2-5; D is perhaps TRBD1 (5 bases). The CDR3 extends over 12 amino acids. Germline assignment: CDR1 DFQATT and CDR2 SNEGSKA (reference sequence). The V gene lost 6 bases and the J gene lost 2 bases, with 10 bases spanning the gap.

This rearrangement joins TRBV5-4 to TRBJ2-3; TRBD2 aligns across 9 bases. V gave up 0 bases and J gave up 6 bases; unmatched junction bases: 8. This CDR3 has 16 residues. Germline V gene lookup returns CDR1 SGHNT and CDR2 YYREEE (reference sequence). In DNA, the CDR3 is TGTGCCAGCAGCTTGGATTCGGCGGGAGGGCCCGATACGCAGTATTTT. It translates to CASSLDSAGGPDTQYF.

J is TRBJ2-7 and V is TRBV19; D might be TRBD1 (6 bases). The CDR3 runs to 13 residues. Looked up from germline, CDR1 is LNHDA and CDR2 is SQIVND (reference sequence). V gave up 7 bases and J gave up 4 bases, with 14 bases separating them. The CDR3 DNA is TGTGCCAGTACCCCACGACAGGTTTACGAGCAGTACTTC. Its translation: CASTPRQVYEQYF.

This clonotype was observed a handful of times. This chain uses TRBV15 with TRBJ2-5, with D possibly TRBD2 on 6 matching bases. Germline CDR1 LNHNV, CDR2 YYDKDF (reference sequence). V shed 1 base and J shed 4 bases, with 10 bases lying between them. This CDR3 contains 14 residues. The CDR3 bases are TGTGCCACCAGCAGAGCGGGAGCGGCAGAGACCCAGTACTTC. Its protein product is CATSRAGAAETQYF.

V and J are TRBV10-3 and TRBJ1-1; possibly TRBD1 for D (5 bases). V was shortened by 8 bases and J by 0 bases, with 7 bases between the two germline ends. Looked up from germline, CDR1 is ENHRY and CDR2 is SYGVKD. The CDR3 covers 12 residues. CDR3 amino acids: CAIQGMNTEAFF. CDR3 DNA: TGTGCCATCCAGGGAATGAACACTGAAGCTTTCTTT.